The subject of this entry is one T cell receptor (beta chain). This record belongs to a study of CD8 T cells in Susac syndrome. Random hexamers were used to reverse transcribe the RNA input (about 0.45 to 1 ug). TCRdb passed the immunoSEQ multiplex PCR reads through MiXCR, listing each CDR3 protein once. The table records under 200,000 distinct CDR3 sequences, 90% to 95% of them present only once. The CDR3 has 14 amino acids. The germline CDR1 and CDR2 sequences are LGHDT and YNNKEL (reference sequence). Losses at the gene ends were 4 bases for V and 7 bases for J; bases not matched to a gene: 8. V and J are TRBV3-1 and TRBJ2-5; 8 positions match TRBD2. The source of this sequence is a human donor in good health. The sample comprised CD4+ T cells from PBMCs. CDR3 sequence: CASSPTSGVPTQYF. As DNA, the CDR3 is TGTGCCAGCAGCCCTACTAGCGGAGTGCCGACCCAGTACTTC.